The clone carrying this TCR beta chain was detected a few times. What it recognizes is unknown. Each CDR3 protein is one row after TCRdb ran MiXCR on the reads. The table lists hundreds of thousands of distinct CDR3 sequences, less than 20% of them singletons, with approximately 10% in the top ten. The source of the sample is a study of T cell repertoires in cytomegalovirus infection. Study-level findings and limits: Dominating the ex vivo response were TCR beta clonotypes that were CMV-specific and HLA-C-restricted. CMV carriers with the relevant HLA were identified by cumulative public TCR beta family frequency.

The sequence was collected from a human donor in good health (CMV status not recorded). Some clones in this sample may be carry-over from other donors' samples. The sequenced sample was PBMCs.

The CDR3 reads CSASGGAQETQYF. CDR3 bases: TGCAGTGCTAGTGGCGGGGCCCAAGAGACCCAGTACTTC. The chain carries TRBV20-1 and TRBJ2-5; D possibly corresponds to TRBD2 (6 bases). Germline lookup yields CDR1 DFQATT and CDR2 SNEGSKA (reference sequence). This CDR3 has 13 amino acids. V shed 3 bases and J shed 1 base, with 9 bases lying between them.